The next 21 T cell receptor beta chains were all read from a single sample in a study of T cell responses to AZD1222 COVID-19 vaccine (dated by TCRdb to 2020 to 2023). Library preparation was by the immunoSEQ multiplex PCR assay. Imported from immuneACCESS, the table was reduced by TCRdb to in-frame sequences with V and J called. These copies leave out some clones; in studies compared against another copy, an unresolved V gene accounts for under half, and the cause of the remainder is not known. The table for this sample lists 150,000 to 200,000 clones; approximately 90% of them were counted only once. The top ten constitute roughly 27% of the sample. In light of the paper, this sample's time point label describes: about 28 days (+/-7) after the second vaccine dose. The sequences come from peripheral blood, collected 28 days after the second AZD1222 dose. The receptors were sampled from an adult who received the AZD1222 COVID-19 vaccine.

This sequence joins TRBV14 and TRBJ1-5, with D hard to call. The V gene lost 4 bases and the J gene lost 6 bases, with 22 bases spanning the gap. The germline V gene encodes CDR1 SGHDN and CDR2 FVKESK. This CDR3 spans 17 amino acids. In nucleotides, the CDR3 is TGTGCCAGCAGCCGACCAAAGCGGGCTCCGGAGGGTCAGCCCCAGCATTTT. The encoded protein is CASSRPKRAPEGQPQHF.

The chain joins TRBV7-2 to TRBJ2-7; D uncertain. There are 14 residues in the CDR3. V lost 5 bases and J 4 bases, leaving 15 bases between the germline ends. Germline loops: CDR1 SGHTA, CDR2 FQGNSA. The CDR3 region is CASSLGRVMYEQYF. Here the CDR3 DNA reads TGTGCCAGCAGCCTTGGACGGGTCATGTACGAGCAGTACTTC. Filled out from reference TRBV7-2 and TRBJ2-7, the complete variable domain reads GAGVSQSPSNKVTEKGKDVELRCDPISGHTALYWYRQSLGQGLEFLIYFQGNSAPDKSGLPSDRFSAERTGGSVSTLTIQRTQQEDSAVYLCASSLGRVMYEQYFGPGTRLTVT.

The chain employs TRBV6-5 and TRBJ2-7; 12 bases fit TRBD2. Germline V gene data show CDR1 as MNHEY and CDR2 as SVGAGI. The CDR3 spans 15 residues. The junction had 10 bases not matched to a gene; V was cut back by 6 bases and J by 7 bases. This chain's CDR3 is CASRGGLAGINEQYF. The CDR3 bases are TGTGCCAGCAGAGGAGGACTAGCGGGAATAAATGAGCAGTACTTC.

The chain carries TRBV19 and TRBJ1-4, with 8 nucleotides matching TRBD1. With V trimmed by 7 bases and J by 6 bases, 7 bases remained unmatched. CDR1 is LNHDA and CDR2 is SQIVND in the germline V gene (reference sequence). This CDR3 contains 14 residues. The CDR3 bases are TGTGCCAGTACAGTGGTGACAGGGGATGAAAAACTGTTTTTT. Encoded protein: CASTVVTGDEKLFF. Full variable domain (outside the CDR3, taken from reference TRBV19 and TRBJ1-4): DGGITQSPKYLFRKEGQNVTLSCEQNLNHDAMYWYRQDPGQGLRLIYYSQIVNDFQKGDIAEGYSVSREKKESFPLTVTSAQKNPTAFYLCASTVVTGDEKLFFGSGTQLSVL.

The gene calls are TRBV9 and TRBJ1-4, with 7 bases that match TRBD1. The CDR3 covers 15 residues. V shed 0 bases, J shed 4 bases, and the junction held 3 bases outside the gene matches. Germline values: CDR1 SGDLS, CDR2 YYNGEE. DNA for the CDR3: TGTGCCAGCAGCGTAGAGGGGGCAGGTAATGAAAAACTGTTTTTT. Its translation: CASSVEGAGNEKLFF.

The V and J genes are TRBV19 and TRBJ2-1; 12 nucleotides line up with TRBD2. Trimming removed 0 bases from V and 6 bases from J; junction bases left unmatched: 9. CDR3 length: 18 amino acids. In germline, CDR1 is LNHDA, CDR2 SQIVND (reference sequence). The CDR3 here is CASSIDPAGLAGSNEQFF. The CDR3 bases are TGTGCCAGTAGTATAGATCCGGCAGGACTAGCGGGAAGCAATGAGCAGTTCTTC.

The genes are TRBV19 and TRBJ1-1; TRBD1 matches 8 bases. The CDR3 is 14 amino acids. CDR1 is LNHDA, CDR2 SQIVND, per germline (reference sequence). V lost 6 bases to trimming and J lost 0 bases; unmatched junction nucleotides: 3. The CDR3 sequence: CASRSGGVNTEAFF. CDR3 coding DNA: TGTGCCAGTAGATCAGGGGGCGTGAACACTGAAGCTTTCTTT.

The J gene is TRBJ2-5, the V gene TRBV5-1, with 7 nucleotides matching TRBD2. Trimming took 1 base from V and 3 from J; bases not matched to a gene: 15. CDR3 length equals 18 residues. Germline-derived CDR1 and CDR2 are SGHRS and YFSETQ. This CDR3 reads CASSLSRLGGRVEETQYF. As DNA, the CDR3 is TGCGCCAGCAGCTTGTCACGTCTGGGAGGGAGGGTCGAAGAGACCCAGTACTTC.

CDR3 sequence reads: CASSQPGLAGYEQYF. The CDR3 DNA reads as TGTGCCAGCAGCCAACCGGGACTAGCGGGCTACGAGCAGTACTTC. V usage is TRBV6-2 or TRBV6-3 and J usage is TRBJ2-7; 12 bases map to TRBD2. The CDR3 has 15 residues. Germline V lookup: CDR1 MNHEY, CDR2 SVGEGT. The J segment lost 3 bases and the V segment lost 6 bases, leaving 6 bases of the junction unmatched.

The genes are TRBV4-2 and TRBJ2-1; D ambiguous. Trimming pared 1 base from V and 1 base from J, leaving 8 bases between. Per germline, CDR1 LGHNA and CDR2 YNFKEQ. The CDR3 length is 15 residues. The CDR3 region has the DNA TGTGCCAGCAGCCAAGTTGGTCCATCCTACAATGAGCAGTTCTTC. It codes for CASSQVGPSYNEQFF.

This chain connects TRBV19 to TRBJ2-2; 11 bases agree with TRBD2. There are 15 residues in the CDR3. The V segment lost 5 bases and the J segment 1 base; nucleotides outside the gene matches: 0. The germline V gene encodes CDR1 LNHDA and CDR2 SQIVND (reference sequence). The CDR3 spells CASSGLAGNTGELFF. CDR3 in DNA: TGTGCCAGTAGTGGACTAGCGGGGAACACCGGGGAGCTGTTTTTT.

This clone showed up just once. The V and J genes are TRBV18 and TRBJ2-5, with a possible D match to TRBD2 (6 bases). CDR3 size: 15 residues. CDR1 KGHSH and CDR2 LQKENI come from the germline V gene. Trimming removed 2 bases at V and 0 bases at J, with 10 bases between. The CDR3 sequence is CASSPGAGYQETQYF. CDR3 in DNA: TGTGCCAGCTCACCAGGGGCGGGATACCAAGAGACCCAGTACTTC. Combining the CDR3 with reference TRBV18 and TRBJ2-5 gives the whole variable domain NAGVMQNPRHLVRRRGQEARLRCSPMKGHSHVYWYRQLPEEGLKFMVYLQKENIIDESGMPKERFSAEFPKEGPSILRIQQVVRGDSAAYFCASSPGAGYQETQYFGPGTRLLVL.

A single count supports this clone. The V and J genes are TRBV20-1 and TRBJ2-5, with D perhaps assigned TRBD1 or TRBD2 (5 bases each). Germline V lookup: CDR1 DFQATT, CDR2 SNEGSKA (reference sequence). Trimming removed 3 bases from V and 6 bases from J, with 17 bases in between. The CDR3 is 14 amino acids. The CDR3: CSASLGENIQTQYF. CDR3 in DNA: TGCAGTGCTAGTCTGGGGGAGAATATCCAGACCCAGTACTTC.

This chain links TRBV9 with TRBJ2-3; TRBD2 matches at 12 bases. J lost 1 base, V lost 0 bases, and 6 bases had no gene match. Looked up from germline, CDR1 is SGDLS and CDR2 is YYNGEE. This CDR3 comprises 18 residues. CDR3 DNA: TGTGCCAGCAGCGTAGGGCTAGCGGGAGGGTGGGGCACAGATACGCAGTATTTT. Translating gives CASSVGLAGGWGTDTQYF.

The chain joins TRBV15 to TRBJ2-3, with TRBD1 matching over 8 bases. Germline CDR1 reads LNHNV; CDR2 reads YYDKDF (reference sequence). The CDR3 contains 15 residues. Trimming at V came to 5 bases and at J to 2 bases, leaving 6 bases not matched to a gene. The chain's CDR3 is CATSRRGLDTDTQYF. In DNA form, the CDR3 reads TGTGCCACCAGCCGCAGGGGGCTCGACACAGATACGCAGTATTTT.

The chain recombines TRBV27 with TRBJ1-6; D uncertain. This CDR3 is built from 16 residues. V shed 4 bases and J shed 6 bases, with 16 bases lying between them. Germline-derived CDR1 and CDR2 are MNHEY and SMNVEV (reference sequence). The CDR3 here is CASSSWAGGSNSPLHF. Written as DNA, the CDR3 is TGTGCCAGCAGTTCCTGGGCCGGAGGGAGTAATTCACCCCTCCACTTT.

The chain couples TRBV7-6 to TRBJ1-4; 8 bases match TRBD1. After removal of 0 bases from V and 3 bases from J, the junction contained 3 bases not matched to a gene. This CDR3 spans 16 amino acids. Per germline, CDR1 SGHVS and CDR2 FNYEAQ. The CDR3 loop reads CASSLAGGQANEKLFF. The CDR3, as DNA: TGTGCCAGCAGCTTAGCAGGGGGACAGGCTAATGAAAAACTGTTTTTT.

This rearrangement joins TRBV10-3 to TRBJ1-1; no clear D. CDR1 ENHRY and CDR2 SYGVKD come from the germline V gene. This CDR3 spans 15 amino acids. The V and J ends lost 3 bases and 10 bases respectively, with 21 bases between them. For the CDR3, the DNA is TGTGCCATCAGTGAAGTTCCGGGTTCGAGTTGGGGAGCTTTCTTT. The encoded protein is CAISEVPGSSWGAFF.

The V call is TRBV18, the J call TRBJ2-7; perhaps TRBD2 as D (5 bases). The germline V gene encodes CDR1 KGHSH and CDR2 LQKENI. The ends were cut back, 1 base at V and 3 bases at J, with 13 bases in the middle. This CDR3 spans 15 amino acids. The CDR3 region has the DNA TGTGCCAGCTCACCACTCCGAGGGCCCCTCTACGAGCAGTACTTC. Protein sequence: CASSPLRGPLYEQYF.

The gene calls are TRBV28 and TRBJ2-3; D is perhaps TRBD1 (6 bases). This CDR3 is 16 amino acids long. CDR1 and CDR2 (germline): MDHEN, SYDVKM. V lost 6 bases and J lost 5, with 21 bases in between. The CDR3 region is CASSPRQAIGEDTQYF. The CDR3 nucleotides are TGTGCCAGCAGCCCCCGACAGGCTATCGGGGAAGATACGCAGTATTTT.

The J gene is TRBJ1-5, the V gene TRBV19, with D hard to call. In germline, CDR1 is LNHDA, CDR2 SQIVND (reference sequence). Trimming stripped 0 bases from V and 9 bases from J, with 12 bases between. This CDR3 is built from 14 residues. The CDR3 sequence: CASSIDVNSPPQHF. Here the CDR3 DNA reads TGTGCCAGTAGTATAGATGTCAATAGTCCGCCCCAGCATTTT.